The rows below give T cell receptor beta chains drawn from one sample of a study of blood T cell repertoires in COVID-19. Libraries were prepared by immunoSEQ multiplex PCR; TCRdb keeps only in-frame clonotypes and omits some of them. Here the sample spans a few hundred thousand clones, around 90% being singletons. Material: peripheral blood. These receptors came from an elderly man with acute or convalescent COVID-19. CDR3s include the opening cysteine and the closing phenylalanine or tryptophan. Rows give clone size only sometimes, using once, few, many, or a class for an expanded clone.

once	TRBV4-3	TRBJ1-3	CASSQDGTAGNTIYF
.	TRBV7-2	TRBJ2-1	CASSSGLAGGGFF
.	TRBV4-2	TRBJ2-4	CASSQDRGSAKNIQYF
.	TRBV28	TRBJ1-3	CASRKGQAGNTIYF
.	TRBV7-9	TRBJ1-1	CASSITPTEAFF
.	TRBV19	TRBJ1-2	CASSTRTAPTNYGYTF
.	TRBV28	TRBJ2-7	CASSSTGDYEQYF
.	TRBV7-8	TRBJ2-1	CASRLEGVQSYNEQFF
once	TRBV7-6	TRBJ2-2	CASSLVTTNTGELFF
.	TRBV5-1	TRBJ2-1	CASRPGLAGDNEQFF
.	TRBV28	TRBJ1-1	CAISPLPGQKNTEAFF
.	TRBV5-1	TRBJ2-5	CASSFQGQETQYF
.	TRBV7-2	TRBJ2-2	CASSIGQGATGELFF
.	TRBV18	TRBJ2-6	CASSPQTGSSGANVLTF
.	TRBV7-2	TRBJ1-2	CASSPTPDRAYYGYTF
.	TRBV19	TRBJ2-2	CASSLTRGMPYTGELFF
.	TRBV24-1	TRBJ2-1	CATSRTGDDNEQFF
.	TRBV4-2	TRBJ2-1	CASSQGPSGREDEQFF
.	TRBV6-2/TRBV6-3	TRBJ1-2	CASSLRSTGHYGYTF
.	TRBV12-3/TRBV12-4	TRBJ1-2	CASKRGGNYGYTF
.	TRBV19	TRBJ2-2	CASSPQGRLNTGELFF
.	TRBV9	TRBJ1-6	CASSVGPGGNNSPLHF
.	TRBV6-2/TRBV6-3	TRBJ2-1	CASSYSRLAGKQFF
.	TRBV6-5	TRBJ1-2	CASSYAGQGAYGYTF
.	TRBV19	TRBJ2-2	CASSRESPTLGGELFF
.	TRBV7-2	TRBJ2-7	CASSPPRIAGTEEQYF
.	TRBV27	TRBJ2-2	CASSYDPGTGDTGELFF
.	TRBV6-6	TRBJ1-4	CASRSPRPNEKLFF
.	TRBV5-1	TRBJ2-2	CASSLVVAPNTGELFF
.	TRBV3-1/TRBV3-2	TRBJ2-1	CASSQALAGLYNEQFF
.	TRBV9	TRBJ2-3	CASSVTGQTTDTQYF
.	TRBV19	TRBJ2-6	CASRIVGGRGQGANVLTF
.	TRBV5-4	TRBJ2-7	CASSPKQGVSYEQYF
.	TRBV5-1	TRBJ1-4	CASSLGSVRTEKLFF
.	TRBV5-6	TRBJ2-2	CASSLQVAANTGELFF
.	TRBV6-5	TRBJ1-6	CASSSPGQAHSPLHF
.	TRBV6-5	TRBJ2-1	CASSQYEQFF
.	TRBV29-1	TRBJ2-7	CSAQDRYYEQYF